The rows below give T cell receptor beta chains drawn from one sample of a study of cytomegalovirus exposure and HLA in healthy donors. The data were produced by immunoSEQ multiplex PCR, yet TCRdb's version contains in-frame clones alone and is incomplete. The top ten clones hold nearly 7.5% of a sample with around 65,000 clones, roughly four fifths of them seen once. The sample taken for sequencing was PBMCs. These receptors were taken from a woman in her twenties or thirties in good health and CMV-seropositive. The CDR3 runs from the conserved cysteine through the conserved F or W. D genes are given only for firm matches. Not every row has a clone size; where given, it reads once, few, many or a size class.

clone_size	d_call	v_call	j_call	cdr3_aa	cdr3_nt
-	TRBD1	TRBV20-1	TRBJ1-1	CSAANRGKAFF	TGCAGTGCTGCGAACAGGGGCAAAGCTTTCTTT
-	-	TRBV29-1	TRBJ2-7	CSVSAGSYEQYF	TGCAGCGTCTCCGCCGGGAGCTACGAGCAGTACTTC
-	TRBD2	TRBV4-1	TRBJ2-1	CASRLLAGVNEQFF	TGCGCCAGCAGATTACTAGCGGGAGTTAATGAGCAGTTCTTC
-	TRBD1	TRBV7-2	TRBJ1-2	CASSSTGGNHGYTF	TGTGCCAGCAGCTCGACAGGGGGAAATCATGGCTACACCTTC
-	-	TRBV7-9	TRBJ2-7	CASSRQSRGAGEQYF	TGTGCCAGCAGCCGTCAGTCACGGGGCGCGGGAGAGCAGTACTTC
-	-	TRBV6-1	TRBJ2-7	CASSEQTVSYEQYF	TGTGCCAGCAGTGAACAAACAGTGAGCTACGAGCAGTACTTC
few	-	TRBV2	TRBJ2-1	CASSGLPPYNEQFF	TGTGCCAGCAGTGGGCTGCCCCCATACAATGAGCAGTTCTTC
many	TRBD1	TRBV27	TRBJ1-1	CASSFSLGGAKAFF	TGTGCCAGCAGTTTCTCTTTAGGGGGCGCGAAGGCTTTCTTT
-	-	TRBV6-6	TRBJ2-1	CASSQAGPSYNEQFF	TGTGCCAGCAGTCAAGCGGGTCCCTCCTACAATGAGCAGTTCTTC
-	-	TRBV9	TRBJ1-2	CASSVGQGHGYTF	TGTGCCAGCAGCGTAGGGCAGGGGCATGGCTACACCTTC
-	-	TRBV6-1	TRBJ1-1	CASRRSQILNTEAFF	TGTGCCAGCAGACGTTCACAGATACTGAACACTGAAGCTTTCTTT
-	TRBD2	TRBV27	TRBJ2-2	CASSHNQGSGRALFIGELFF	TGTGCCAGCAGTCACAATCAGGGTAGCGGGAGGGCCTTATTCATCGGGGAGCTGTTTTTT
-	-	TRBV4-2	TRBJ2-7	CASSQDLGLYEQYF	TGTGCCAGCAGCCAAGATCTAGGACTATACGAGCAGTACTTC
few	TRBD2	TRBV28	TRBJ2-7	CASMKAGAWEQYF	TGTGCCAGCATGAAAGCGGGAGCATGGGAGCAGTACTTC
-	-	TRBV11-3	TRBJ2-2	CASSLSSVNTGELFF	TGTGCCAGCAGCTTATCAAGCGTGAACACCGGGGAGCTGTTTTTT
-	-	TRBV4-3	TRBJ2-7	CASSHLPGQTYEQYF	TGCGCCAGCAGCCACCTCCCGGGACAAACCTACGAGCAGTACTTC
-	-	TRBV4-1	TRBJ1-3	CASSQIGTPGNTIYF	TGCGCCAGCAGCCAGATTGGGACACCTGGAAACACCATATATTTT
once	TRBD2	TRBV5-1	TRBJ2-7	CASSFPTSGSCEQYF	TGCGCCAGCAGCTTCCCCACTAGCGGGAGTTGCGAGCAGTACTTC
few	-	TRBV6-5	TRBJ2-2	CASSGGDTGELFF	TGTGCCAGCAGTGGCGGGGACACCGGGGAGCTGTTTTTT
-	TRBD2	TRBV6-5	TRBJ2-5	CASSSSGRGETQYF	TGTGCCAGCAGCAGTAGCGGGAGAGGGGAGACCCAGTACTTC
once	TRBD1	TRBV30	TRBJ1-2	CAWTSDRGNYGYTF	TGTGCCTGGACCAGCGACAGGGGAAACTATGGCTACACCTTC
-	TRBD1	TRBV6-5	TRBJ1-3	CASGYLRGLGNTIYF	TGTGCCAGCGGATACCTCAGGGGGCTTGGAAACACCATATATTTT
once	TRBD2	TRBV14	TRBJ2-1	CASSQLAGVNEQFF	TGTGCCAGCAGCCAGCTAGCGGGAGTCAATGAGCAGTTCTTC
once	-	TRBV7-8	TRBJ1-2	CASSRTEANYGYTF	TGTGCCAGCAGCCGGACAGAAGCTAACTATGGCTACACCTTC
-	TRBD1	TRBV5-4	TRBJ2-6	CASRQGNSGANVLTF	TGTGCCAGCAGACAGGGGAACTCTGGGGCCAACGTCCTGACTTTC
-	-	TRBV15	TRBJ1-5	CATSRGRDKVNQPQHF	TGTGCCACCAGCAGAGGTCGAGACAAGGTAAATCAGCCCCAGCATTTT